A single sample is the source of the 15 T cell receptor beta chains below, sequenced in a study of graft-versus-host responses after intestinal transplantation. Assay: immunoSEQ multiplex PCR; the TCRdb copy retains only in-frame clones and omits some. The sample records under 75,000 clones, about 89% being singletons. Intraepithelial plus lamina propria lymphocytes were released by processing graft tissue. The sample in question was ileum tissue, obtained approximately 370 days after transplant. The receptors stem from a human patient who received an intestinal transplant, so some T cells may come from the graft donor.

The chain employs TRBV28 and TRBJ2-5; D may be TRBD1 (6 bases). The germline gives CDR1 MDHEN, CDR2 SYDVKM. The CDR3 has 14 residues. Trimming took off 5 bases at V and 2 bases at J, with 12 bases between the two ends. The DNA of the CDR3 is TGTGCCAGCAGTCTCACAGGGCTACAAGAGACCCAGTACTTC. It yields the protein CASSLTGLQETQYF.

This clone was observed a handful of times. CDR3 sequence: CASSLARTGGYTF. The DNA of the CDR3 is TGCGCCAGCAGCTTGGCCCGGACGGGGGGCTACACCTTC. J is TRBJ1-2 and V is TRBV5-1; D not resolved. Germline V CDR1 and CDR2: SGHRS, YFSETQ. This CDR3 has 13 residues. The V gene lost 0 bases and the J gene lost 8 bases, with 11 bases spanning the gap. The full variable domain, completed using reference TRBV5-1 and TRBJ1-2, is KAGVTQTPRYLIKTRGQQVTLSCSPISGHRSVSWYQQTPGQGLQFLFEYFSETQRNKGNFPGRFSGRQFSNSRSEMNVSTLELGDSALYLCASSLARTGGYTFGSGTRLTVV.

The rearrangement links TRBV7-2 to TRBJ2-3, with 12 positions matching TRBD2. The J segment lost 5 bases and the V segment lost 2 bases, leaving 14 bases of the junction unmatched. Germline V CDR1 and CDR2: SGHTA, FQGNSA. The CDR3 sequence is 19 residues long. As DNA, the CDR3 is TGTGCCAGCAGCTTAAGGGGGGGACTAGCGGGCCGGAGGGTAGATACGCAGTATTTT. Amino acids: CASSLRGGLAGRRVDTQYF.

The J gene is TRBJ1-1, the V gene TRBV6-5, with D unclear. The germline V gene has CDR1 MNHEY and CDR2 SVGAGI. This CDR3 is 14 amino acids long. V was trimmed by 2 bases and J by 5 bases, leaving 12 bases between them. The CDR3 DNA is TGTGCCAGCAGTTACGAGGGCTTGGGGACTGAAGCTTTCTTT. Its translation is CASSYEGLGTEAFF.

The chain is built from TRBV7-2 and TRBJ2-7, with 8 nucleotides matching TRBD2. Trimming at V came to 1 base and at J to 4 bases, leaving 6 bases not matched to a gene. This CDR3 comprises 15 residues. CDR1 and CDR2 from the germline V gene are SGHTA and FQGNSA. CDR3 DNA sequence: TGTGCCAGCAGCTTAGTCCGGGGGGGTCTATACGAGCAGTACTTC. This sequence encodes CASSLVRGGLYEQYF.

V is TRBV30 and J is TRBJ2-3; D gene ambiguous. Germline values: CDR1 GTSNPN, CDR2 SVGIG (reference sequence). The CDR3 is 10 amino acids. V was cut by 4 bases and J by 5 bases, with 4 bases left in between. CDR3 region: CAWKRDTQYF. For the CDR3, the DNA is TGTGCCTGGAAGAGAGATACGCAGTATTTT.

The chain carries TRBV4-1 and TRBJ2-3, with 12 bases aligning to TRBD2. CDR3 length: 19 residues. In germline, CDR1 is MGHRA, CDR2 YSYEKL. J was trimmed by 0 bases and V by 1 base; bases with no gene match: 8. The DNA of the CDR3 is TGCGCCAGCAGCCAAGGACTAGCGGGAGTAACCTCTAGCACAGATACGCAGTATTTT. This sequence encodes CASSQGLAGVTSSTDTQYF.

This sequence joins TRBV5-1 and TRBJ1-2; weak D call: TRBD1 (6 bases). V shed 2 bases and J shed 2 bases, with 10 bases lying between them. CDR3 length: 14 amino acids. The V gene's germline CDR1 is SGHRS and CDR2 YFSETQ. CDR3 sequence (DNA): TGCGCCAGCAGCTTTTCGGGGGCGAACTATGGCTACACCTTC. This gives the protein CASSFSGANYGYTF.

The chain couples TRBV7-6 to TRBJ2-5, with TRBD2 identical over 9 bases. Germline V lookup: CDR1 SGHVS, CDR2 FNYEAQ. This CDR3 is 16 amino acids long. Unmatched junction bases numbered 7, after V lost 5 bases and J lost 0 bases. The CDR3 here is CASSLTAGGYQETQYF. The CDR3 nucleotides are TGTGCCAGCAGCCTGACGGCGGGGGGGTACCAAGAGACCCAGTACTTC.

This CDR3 is CASSDRANYGYTF. CDR3 coding DNA: TGCGCCAGCAGTGACAGGGCTAACTATGGCTACACCTTC. This rearrangement joins TRBV10-1 to TRBJ1-2, with TRBD1 as a possible D gene (5 bases). The V gene's germline CDR1 is WNHNN and CDR2 SYGVQD (reference sequence). The CDR3 has 13 residues. Trimming shortened V by 3 bases and J by 0 bases, and 5 bases separated the two germline ends.

The chain links TRBV15 to TRBJ2-1; 14 bases match TRBD2. The CDR3 is made up of 14 amino acids. Per germline, CDR1 LNHNV and CDR2 YYDKDF (reference sequence). Trimming at V came to 7 bases and at J to 8 bases, leaving 4 bases not matched to a gene. CDR3 bases: TGTGCCACCACTCCGGGACTAGCGGGAGATGAGCAGTTCTTC. This sequence encodes CATTPGLAGDEQFF.

The chain joins TRBV6-7 to TRBJ2-5, with TRBD2 matching over 7 bases. TRBV6-7 falls under the ORF class, with uncertain function. Losses at the gene ends were 0 bases for V and 5 bases for J; bases not matched to a gene: 15. CDR3 length equals 18 residues. This CDR3 is CASSYSDSTSRSSETQYF. The CDR3 bases are TGTGCCAGCAGTTACTCCGACTCGACTAGCAGATCGTCGGAGACCCAGTACTTC.

V gene TRBV7-8 combines with J gene TRBJ1-2; D is ambiguous. This CDR3 is built from 14 residues. Per germline, CDR1 SGHVS and CDR2 FQNEAQ. V lost 0 bases to trimming and J lost 4 bases, with 9 bases between them. The CDR3 is CASSLALASYGYTF. CDR3 DNA: TGTGCCAGCAGCTTAGCGCTGGCCAGCTATGGCTACACCTTC.

The rearrangement links TRBV18 to TRBJ1-4; possible D gene TRBD1, 5 bases. With 6 bases removed from V and 1 base from J, the gap between germline ends came to 15 bases. This CDR3 has 16 residues. The germline V gene has CDR1 KGHSH and CDR2 LQKENI. This CDR3 reads CASSLSRTGTNEKLFF. CDR3 DNA sequence: TGTGCCAGCTCCCTTTCAAGAACAGGAACTAATGAAAAACTGTTTTTT. Complete variable domain (other parts from reference TRBV18 and TRBJ1-4): NAGVMQNPRHLVRRRGQEARLRCSPMKGHSHVYWYRQLPEEGLKFMVYLQKENIIDESGMPKERFSAEFPKEGPSILRIQQVVRGDSAAYFCASSLSRTGTNEKLFFGSGTQLSVL.

The chain carries TRBV11-2 and TRBJ2-3, with a tentative D call TRBD1 (5 bases). Germline V gene sequence: CDR1 SGHAT, CDR2 FQNNGV. CDR3 size: 16 residues. V was clipped by 4 bases and J by 0 bases, with 14 bases between them. In DNA form, the CDR3 reads TGTGCCAGCAGCTGGGGCGGCGGAGCTAGCACAGATACGCAGTATTTT. Amino acid sequence: CASSWGGGASTDTQYF.